A single sample gave rise to the 2 T cell receptor beta chains below, sequenced in a study of shared clonotypes between healthy human individuals. Sequencing was performed with immunoSEQ multiplex PCR; in TCRdb, only in-frame clones are kept and a portion is missing. The sample records some 2,000,000 clones, 90% to 97% being singletons. The sequencing input was naive CD4+ T cells sorted from blood. Specified subset: CD45RA+ positively selected. The receptors stem from a man younger than 35 in good health.

The rearrangement joins TRBV5-1 to TRBJ1-1; D remains unclear. The CDR3 consists of 16 residues. CDR1 and CDR2 from the germline V gene are SGHRS and YFSETQ. V was cut by 2 bases and J by 1 base, with 15 bases left in between. This CDR3 reads CASSFASAEPNTEAFF. The DNA of the CDR3 is TGCGCCAGCAGCTTTGCCTCAGCGGAACCGAACACTGAAGCTTTCTTT.

The chain carries TRBV28 and TRBJ1-6, with 8 bases matching TRBD1. From germline, CDR1 is MDHEN and CDR2 SYDVKM. V lost 4 bases and J lost 9; bases outside the gene matches: 11. This CDR3 spans 16 amino acids. The CDR3 protein is CASSSTLGTGSSPLHF. DNA for the CDR3: TGTGCCAGCAGTTCAACCCTCGGGACAGGTAGTTCACCCCTCCACTTT.